This TCR beta chain was obtained from a study of technical replicates of blood from several donors. The protocol was immunoSEQ multiplex PCR, while the TCRdb copy is restricted to in-frame clones and leaves out a portion. Of roughly 90,000 clones in the sample, about 96% were seen once. This sequence originates from a human donor in good health. Source material: T cells isolated from PBMCs.

As DNA, the CDR3 is TGTGCCAGCAGCGTCAGCGGTTACCGAGAAGCTTTCTTT. This codes for CASSVSGYREAFF. The gene calls are TRBV5-6 and TRBJ1-1; no definite D call. The germline CDR1 and CDR2 sequences are SGHDT and YYEEEE. V was trimmed by 4 bases and J by 8 bases, leaving 15 bases between them. This CDR3 spans 13 amino acids. The whole variable domain, remainder taken from reference TRBV5-6 and TRBJ1-1, is DAGVTQSPTHLIKTRGQQVTLRCSPKSGHDTVSWYQQALGQGPQFIFQYYEEEERQRGNFPDRFSGHQFPNYSSELNVNALLLGDSALYLCASSVSGYREAFFGQGTRLTVV.